The next 9 T cell receptor beta chains were all read from a single sample in a study of identical twins listed by TCRdb under 2016. Receptors were amplified or captured by 5' RACE. For sequencing, an Illumina HiSeq 2000 was employed. Through fastp at Q25 and MiXCR, TCRdb rebuilt clones from the public reads, retaining in-frame beta chains. Every CDR3 protein is listed once, alongside the most common genes and DNA of its rows. The sample table contains 690,000 or so distinct CDR3 sequences; only one count was recorded for over 8.5% of them. In total, the top ten clones hold 0.85% to 1% of the sample. The same data also went into a second study, on yellow fever vaccine responses in identical twins.

The sample taken for sequencing was PBMCs. These receptors all stem from a woman younger than 35 in good health.

Ten or more counts support this clonotype. The chain joins TRBV15 to TRBJ2-3, with D hard to call. Trimming removed 0 bases at V and 8 bases at J, with 12 bases between. Germline V gene data show CDR1 as LNHNV and CDR2 as YYDKDF (reference sequence). CDR3 length: 14 amino acids. The CDR3 sequence is CATSRERRSGTQYF. As DNA, the CDR3 is TGTGCCACCAGCAGAGAAAGAAGATCGGGTACGCAGTATTTT.

There are many counts of this clonotype. V usage is TRBV5-1 and J usage is TRBJ2-3; tentatively, D is TRBD2 (6 bases). Germline V gene sequence: CDR1 SGHRS, CDR2 YFSETQ. The length of the CDR3 is 15 residues. Trimming shortened V by 1 base and J by 2 bases, and 11 bases separated the two germline ends. As DNA, the CDR3 is TGCGCCAGCAGCTTGACGGCGGGGCACACAGATACGCAGTATTTT. Translated, it gives CASSLTAGHTDTQYF.

This clonotype was seen ten or more times. The V call is TRBV24-1, the J call TRBJ2-2, with D perhaps TRBD1 (5 bases). The CDR3 totals 16 residues. Germline V gives CDR1 KGHDR, CDR2 SFDVKD. Trimming stripped 3 bases from V and 1 base from J, with 11 bases between. The DNA for the CDR3 is TGTGCCACCAGTGATCCTCCCCAGGGGAACACCGGGGAGCTGTTTTTT. It specifies CATSDPPQGNTGELFF.

The chain carries TRBV20-1 and TRBJ2-3, with 10 bases that match TRBD2. Germline-derived CDR1 and CDR2 are DFQATT and SNEGSKA (reference sequence). V lost 0 bases and J lost 7; bases outside the gene matches: 13. CDR3 length equals 17 residues. CDR3 loop: CSARDLRLAGAPHTQYF. Written as DNA, the CDR3 is TGCAGTGCTAGAGATCTCCGCCTAGCGGGAGCCCCGCATACGCAGTATTTT.

This chain connects TRBV4-3 to TRBJ2-1; 10 nucleotides line up with TRBD2. The CDR3 covers 18 residues. Germline V gene data show CDR1 as LGHNA and CDR2 as YSLEER. V was pared by 0 bases and J by 5 bases, with 10 bases of the junction left unmatched. The CDR3 DNA sequence: TGCGCCAGCAGCCAAGATCTACTAGCGGGGTGGGCCGACAATGAGCAGTTCTTC. Its protein is CASSQDLLAGWADNEQFF.

V is TRBV4-1 and J is TRBJ1-5, with D perhaps matching TRBD1 (5 bases). Trimming took off 4 bases at V and 6 bases at J, with 13 bases between the two ends. This CDR3 is 14 amino acids long. Germline V gives CDR1 MGHRA, CDR2 YSYEKL. The CDR3 protein is CASSLDQGPQPQHF. The CDR3 nucleotides are TGCGCCAGCAGCCTTGATCAGGGTCCTCAGCCCCAGCATTTT.

Ten or more counts support this clonotype. The V and J genes are TRBV12-5 and TRBJ2-1, with 9 bases identical to TRBD2. Per germline, CDR1 LGHNT and CDR2 FRNRAP. V lost 2 bases, J lost 7 bases, and 18 bases stayed unmatched. CDR3 length equals 19 residues. CDR3: CASGLPPGLALPWGNEQFF. The CDR3 coding sequence is TGTGCTAGTGGTTTGCCGCCGGGACTAGCTCTACCTTGGGGGAATGAGCAGTTCTTC.

This clonotype was detected only a few times. V usage is TRBV20-1 and J usage is TRBJ2-3; no clear D. Germline values: CDR1 DFQATT, CDR2 SNEGSKA (reference sequence). Trimming shortened V by 5 bases and J by 4 bases, and 7 bases separated the two germline ends. The CDR3 totals 11 residues. The CDR3 sequence is CSAYPADTQYF. The CDR3 bases are TGCAGTGCTTATCCGGCAGATACGCAGTATTTT.

The genes are TRBV7-2 and TRBJ2-6; no clear D. Per the germline V gene, CDR1 is SGHTA and CDR2 is FQGNSA. This CDR3 spans 16 amino acids. Deletions cut 0 bases from V and 0 bases from J, with 6 bases between. CDR3 nucleotides: TGTGCCAGCAGCTTAGCGGGCACCTCTGGGGCCAACGTCCTGACTTTC. It yields the protein CASSLAGTSGANVLTF.